The 3 T cell receptor beta chains below come from one sample, sequenced in a study of blood T cells in healthy people across ages. It was with a sample-barcoded 5' primer and a J-beta primer mix that a second PCR of about 6 to 12 cycles was run. TCRdb analysed the 5' RACE reads with MiXCR anew, one entry per CDR3 protein. The sample includes roughly 640,000 distinct CDR3 sequences, roughly 31% of them seen just once. The sequenced sample was blood. All receptors derive from an elderly woman in good health.

With regard to this clonotype: This clone may be a read error of a much larger clone one base away. This chain joins TRBV4-1 and TRBJ1-2, with a tentative D call TRBD1 (6 bases). The CDR3 is 15 amino acids. V lost 1 base and J lost 0, with 9 bases in between. Germline CDR1 and CDR2: MGHRA and YSYEKL. The CDR3 spells CASSQGDTTNYGYTF. CDR3 nucleotides: TGCGCCAGCAGCCAAGGGGACACAACTAACTATGGCTACACCTTC.

There are many counts of this clonotype. V gene TRBV11-2 combines with J gene TRBJ1-2; TRBD1 aligns across 8 bases. CDR3 size: 13 residues. With V trimmed by 5 bases and J by 4 bases, 3 bases remained unmatched. From germline, CDR1 is SGHAT and CDR2 FQNNGV. The CDR3 sequence: CASSGQGPYGYTF. CDR3 bases: TGTGCCAGCAGCGGACAGGGACCCTATGGCTACACCTTC.

In regard to this clonotype: This may come from a read error, since a much larger clone is one base off. This chain uses TRBV28 with TRBJ2-3, with TRBD1 matching over 7 bases. This CDR3 spans 15 amino acids. From germline, CDR1 is MDHEN and CDR2 SYDVKM. Written as DNA, the CDR3 is TGTGTCAGCAGAGAAGACAGGGTTGGTACAGATACGCAGTATTTT. Its translation is CVSREDRVGTDTQYF.